The clone carrying this TCR beta chain was observed a handful of times. No antigen is known for it. The same CDR3 also results from other DNA sequences found in this sample. The CDR3 length is 15 residues. CDR1 is SGHRS and CDR2 is YFSETQ in the germline V gene. The germline V and J ends were trimmed by 0 bases and 0 bases, with 10 bases remaining between them. TCRdb keeps only in-frame clones here, not all; method: immunoSEQ multiplex PCR. The sample lists under 200,000 clones; 88% were seen once. These data are taken from a study of T cell responses to AZD1222 COVID-19 vaccine. Study results and limitations: Increases in Spike-specific TCR breadth and depth were seen after two AZD1222 doses. In all cases, repertoires were sampled only after the peak T cell response.

This sequence originates from an adult who received the AZD1222 COVID-19 vaccine. The specimen comprised peripheral blood, sampled 28 days after the second AZD1222 dose. This sequence joins TRBV5-1 and TRBJ2-7, with a tentative D call TRBD2 (6 bases). The DNA of the CDR3 is TGCGCCAGCAGCTTGGGGCAGGGACTCTCCTACGAGCAGTACTTC. It yields the protein CASSLGQGLSYEQYF.